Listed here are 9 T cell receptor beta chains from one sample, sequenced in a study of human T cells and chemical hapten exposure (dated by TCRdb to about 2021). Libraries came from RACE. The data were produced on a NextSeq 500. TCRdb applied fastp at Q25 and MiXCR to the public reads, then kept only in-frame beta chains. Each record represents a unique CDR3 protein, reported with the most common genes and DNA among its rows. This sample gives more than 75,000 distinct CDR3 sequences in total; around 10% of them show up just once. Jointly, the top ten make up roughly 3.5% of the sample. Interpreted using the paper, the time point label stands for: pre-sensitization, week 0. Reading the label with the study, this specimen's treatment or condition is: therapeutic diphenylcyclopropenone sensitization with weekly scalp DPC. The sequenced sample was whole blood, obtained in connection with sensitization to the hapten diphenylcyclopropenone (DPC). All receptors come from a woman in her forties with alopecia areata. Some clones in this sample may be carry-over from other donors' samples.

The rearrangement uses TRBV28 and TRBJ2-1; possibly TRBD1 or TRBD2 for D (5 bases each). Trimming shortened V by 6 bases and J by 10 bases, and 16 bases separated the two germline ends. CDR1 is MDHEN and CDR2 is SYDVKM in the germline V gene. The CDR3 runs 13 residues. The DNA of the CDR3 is TGTGCCAGCAGAGATCAGGGACCGGGCGAGCAGTTCTTC. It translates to CASRDQGPGEQFF. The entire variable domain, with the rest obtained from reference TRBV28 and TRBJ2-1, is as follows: DVKVTQSSRYLVKRTGEKVFLECVQDMDHENMFWYRQDPGLGLRLIYFSYDVKMKEKGDIPEGYSVSREKKERFSLILESASTNQTSMYLCASRDQGPGEQFFGPGTRLTVL.

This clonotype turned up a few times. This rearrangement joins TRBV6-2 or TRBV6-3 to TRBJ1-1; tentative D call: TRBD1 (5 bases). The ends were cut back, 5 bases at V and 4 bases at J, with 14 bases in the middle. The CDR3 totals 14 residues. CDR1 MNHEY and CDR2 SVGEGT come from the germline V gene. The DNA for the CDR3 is TGTGCCAGCAGTCCCCGCCAGGGCGGCACTGAAGCTTTCTTT. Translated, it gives CASSPRQGGTEAFF.

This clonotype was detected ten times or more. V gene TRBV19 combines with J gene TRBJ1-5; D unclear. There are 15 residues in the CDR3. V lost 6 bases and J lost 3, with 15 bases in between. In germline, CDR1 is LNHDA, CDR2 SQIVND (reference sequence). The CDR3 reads CASREGYGPNQPQHF. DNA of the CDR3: TGTGCCAGTAGAGAAGGTTACGGCCCCAATCAGCCCCAGCATTTT.

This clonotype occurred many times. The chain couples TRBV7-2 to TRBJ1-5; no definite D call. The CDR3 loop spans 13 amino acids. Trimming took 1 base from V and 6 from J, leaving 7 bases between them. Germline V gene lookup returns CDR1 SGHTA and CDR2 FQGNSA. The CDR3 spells CASSLVLGQPQHF. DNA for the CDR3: TGTGCCAGCAGCTTAGTTTTGGGTCAGCCCCAGCATTTT.

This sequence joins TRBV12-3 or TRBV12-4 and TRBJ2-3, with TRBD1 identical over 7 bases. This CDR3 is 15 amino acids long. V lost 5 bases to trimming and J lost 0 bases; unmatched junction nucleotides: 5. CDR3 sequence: CASSANRGSTDTQYF. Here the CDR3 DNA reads TGTGCCAGCAGTGCTAACAGGGGTAGCACAGATACGCAGTATTTT.

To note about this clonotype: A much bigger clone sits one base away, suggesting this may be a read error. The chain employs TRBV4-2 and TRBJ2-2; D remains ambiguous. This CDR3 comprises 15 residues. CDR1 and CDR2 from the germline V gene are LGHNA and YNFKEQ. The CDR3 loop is CVSSQATLVPGELFF. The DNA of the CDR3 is TGTGTCAGCAGCCAAGCGACCCTCGTTCCCGGGGAGCTGTTTTTT.

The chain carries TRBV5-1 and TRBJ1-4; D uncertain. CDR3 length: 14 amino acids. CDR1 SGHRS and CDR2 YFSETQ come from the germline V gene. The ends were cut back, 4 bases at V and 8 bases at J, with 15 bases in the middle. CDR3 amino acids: CASSGPSTEEKLFF. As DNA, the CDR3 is TGCGCCAGCAGCGGACCTTCAACGGAAGAAAAACTGTTTTTT.

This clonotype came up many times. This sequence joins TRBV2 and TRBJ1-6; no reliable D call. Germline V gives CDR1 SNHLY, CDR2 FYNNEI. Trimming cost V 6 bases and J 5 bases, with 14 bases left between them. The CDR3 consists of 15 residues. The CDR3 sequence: CASRGSRKDNSPLHF. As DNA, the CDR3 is TGTGCCAGCAGGGGGAGCAGAAAAGATAATTCACCCCTCCACTTT. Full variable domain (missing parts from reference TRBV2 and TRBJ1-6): EPEVTQTPSHQVTQMGQEVILRCVPISNHLYFYWYRQILGQKVEFLVSFYNNEISEKSEIFDDQFSVERPDGSNFTLKIRSTKLEDSAMYFCASRGSRKDNSPLHFGNGTRLTVT.

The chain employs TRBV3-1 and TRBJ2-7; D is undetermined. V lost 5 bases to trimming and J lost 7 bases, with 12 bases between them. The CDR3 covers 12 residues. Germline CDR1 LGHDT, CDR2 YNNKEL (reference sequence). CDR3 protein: CASSLYTREQYF. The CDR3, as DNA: TGTGCCAGCAGCTTATACACTCGGGAGCAGTACTTC.